A single sample gave rise to the 10 T cell receptor beta chains below, sequenced in a study of T cell responses to AZD1222 COVID-19 vaccine. Profiling relied on immunoSEQ multiplex PCR, and the TCRdb table lists in-frame clones only, not all of them. Of almost 95,000 clones in the sample, approximately 81% were seen once. The sample here was peripheral blood, taken 28 days after the second AZD1222 dose. These receptor sequences come from an adult who received the AZD1222 COVID-19 vaccine.

The V gene is TRBV7-2, the J gene TRBJ2-7; D perhaps matches TRBD2 (6 bases). V was pared by 3 bases and J by 8 bases, with 17 bases between. Germline V lookup: CDR1 SGHTA, CDR2 FQGNSA. CDR3 length: 14 amino acids. The CDR3 nucleotides read TGTGCCAGCAGCTTGGGCGGGACGAGCCCCAAGCAGTACTTC. Translated: CASSLGGTSPKQYF.

The rearrangement joins TRBV5-6 to TRBJ2-7; 9 nucleotides match TRBD1. The CDR3 runs 16 residues. Germline V gene lookup returns CDR1 SGHDT and CDR2 YYEEEE. V shed 0 bases, J shed 7 bases, and the junction held 11 bases outside the gene matches. CDR3: CASSLEGRTGVAEQYF. The CDR3 bases are TGTGCCAGCAGCTTGGAAGGGCGGACAGGGGTAGCGGAGCAGTACTTC.

This chain links TRBV29-1 with TRBJ2-2, with D possibly TRBD2 on 5 matching bases. Germline loops: CDR1 SQVTM, CDR2 ANQGSEA. V lost 4 bases, J lost 0 bases, and 9 bases lay in between. CDR3 length equals 14 residues. The CDR3 protein is CSVGSDSNTGELFF. DNA of the CDR3: TGCAGCGTTGGATCGGACTCGAACACCGGGGAGCTGTTTTTT.

In this sample, this clone turned up a few times. The J gene is TRBJ2-2, the V gene TRBV5-1; the D is unclear. V dropped 5 bases and J dropped 8 bases, with 13 bases sitting between them. Looked up from germline, CDR1 is SGHRS and CDR2 is YFSETQ. This CDR3 is built from 13 residues. CDR3 residues: CASRLGVDGELFF. CDR3 nucleotide sequence: TGCGCCAGCAGGTTAGGTGTGGATGGGGAGCTGTTTTTT.

The J gene is TRBJ2-1, the V gene TRBV7-2, with TRBD1 identical over 10 bases. Germline V gene sequence: CDR1 SGHTA, CDR2 FQGNSA. Trimming at V came to 4 bases and at J to 8 bases, leaving 17 bases not matched to a gene. CDR3 length: 18 residues. This CDR3 reads CASSYLPDWTGGPHEQFF. Written as DNA, the CDR3 is TGTGCCAGCAGCTATCTCCCCGACTGGACAGGGGGACCACATGAGCAGTTCTTC.

The rearrangement uses TRBV27 and TRBJ1-2, with D possibly TRBD1 on 5 matching bases. CDR1 MNHEY and CDR2 SMNVEV come from the germline V gene (reference sequence). CDR3 length: 16 residues. Trimming removed 8 bases at V and 2 bases at J, with 21 bases between. Written as DNA, the CDR3 is TGTGCCAGCGCTTCGTGGGGCAGGGTGGCGAACTATGGCTACACCTTC. Amino acid sequence: CASASWGRVANYGYTF.

The chain carries TRBV6-4 and TRBJ2-6; D is uncertain. V lost 2 bases to trimming and J lost 0 bases, with 5 bases between them. Germline assignment: CDR1 MRHNA and CDR2 SNTAGT. The CDR3 runs 15 residues. The CDR3 reads CASSDRPSGANVLTF. As DNA, the CDR3 is TGTGCCAGCAGTGACCGTCCCTCTGGGGCCAACGTCCTGACTTTC.

The chain couples TRBV3-1 (or the pseudogene TRBV3-2) to TRBJ2-3, with 7 bases lining up with TRBD2. The CDR3 runs 16 residues. Germline V CDR1 and CDR2: LGHDT, YNNKEL (reference sequence). Germline trimming cut 5 bases from V and 2 bases from J; bases unmatched to any gene: 10. CDR3 protein: CASSKRRSGDTDTQYF. Written as DNA, the CDR3 is TGTGCCAGCAGCAAAAGAAGAAGCGGGGACACAGATACGCAGTATTTT.

The chain recombines TRBV28 with TRBJ2-3; the D is unclear. The CDR3 is 16 residues long. Germline V gene lookup returns CDR1 MDHEN and CDR2 SYDVKM. V was pared by 3 bases and J by 2 bases, with 15 bases between. The CDR3 region is CASSFFQEETTDTQYF. In DNA, the CDR3 is TGTGCCAGCAGTTTTTTCCAGGAAGAGACCACAGATACGCAGTATTTT. Full variable domain (missing parts from reference TRBV28 and TRBJ2-3): DVKVTQSSRYLVKRTGEKVFLECVQDMDHENMFWYRQDPGLGLRLIYFSYDVKMKEKGDIPEGYSVSREKKERFSLILESASTNQTSMYLCASSFFQEETTDTQYFGPGTRLTVL.

The chain couples TRBV12-3 or TRBV12-4 to TRBJ1-2; TRBD1 aligns across 7 bases. This CDR3 comprises 13 residues. Trimming at V came to 3 bases and at J to 4 bases, leaving 2 bases not matched to a gene. The CDR3 nucleotides are TGTGCCAGCAGTTTCGCAGGGGGCTATGGCTACACCTTC. Its protein is CASSFAGGYGYTF.